One and the same sample provided the 30 T cell receptor beta chains below, sequenced in a study of regulatory T cells in long-lasting Graves disease. The time point: newly diagnosed GD, antithyroid drugs for less than 3 months. There was RNA extracted from PBMCs, and the TCR library was made from it. iRepertoire HTBI primers and Arm-PCR of CDR3 regions built TCR beta libraries. TCRdb passed the multiplex PCR reads through MiXCR, listing each CDR3 protein once. Here the sample spans about 460,000 distinct CDR3 sequences, 14% being singletons. The same data also contributed to another study, on T cells in Graves' hyperthyroidism and ophthalmopathy.

The material sequenced was peripheral blood mononuclear cells (PBMCs), taken at new diagnosis, from a patient treated with antithyroid drugs. The receptors stem from a woman aged 45-60 years with Graves disease.

This clonotype appeared many times. J is TRBJ1-1 and V is TRBV19; D may be TRBD1 (6 bases). There are 16 residues in the CDR3. V was clipped by 9 bases and J by 3 bases, with 23 bases between them. Looked up from germline, CDR1 is LNHDA and CDR2 is SQIVND (reference sequence). CDR3 coding DNA: TGTGCCAGCACAAAATGGACAGCAATAGCGGACACTGAAGCTTTCTTT. Amino acids: CASTKWTAIADTEAFF.

This clonotype was counted many times. The gene calls are TRBV27 and TRBJ2-1; 7 bases agree with TRBD1. The germline V gene has CDR1 MNHEY and CDR2 SMNVEV (reference sequence). Trimming cost V 5 bases and J 4 bases; bases outside gene matches: 14. The CDR3 is 17 amino acids. CDR3 region: CASSPSPDRSLYNEQFF. The DNA of the CDR3 is TGTGCCAGCAGTCCGAGCCCGGACAGGTCCTTATACAATGAGCAGTTCTTC.

This chain links TRBV7-6 with TRBJ2-2, with D unresolved. Trimming shortened V by 3 bases and J by 8 bases, and 7 bases separated the two germline ends. The CDR3 has 12 amino acids. CDR1 and CDR2 from the germline V gene are SGHVS and FNYEAQ. In DNA form, the CDR3 reads TGTGCCAGCAGCTTTGGGCTAGGGGAGCTGTTTTTT. This sequence encodes CASSFGLGELFF.

This clonotype was detected a few times. This chain connects TRBV28 to TRBJ2-7; weak D call: TRBD1 (5 bases). Germline loops: CDR1 MDHEN, CDR2 SYDVKM. This CDR3 has 14 amino acids. V was pared by 7 bases and J by 2 bases, with 15 bases between. For the CDR3, the DNA is TGTGCCAGCACTTCCCCTCAGGGAACCTACGAGCAGTACTTC. This gives the protein CASTSPQGTYEQYF.

To note about this clonotype: It may be a read error: a sequence one base away is much more abundant. The rearrangement uses TRBV11-3 and TRBJ2-7; possibly TRBD1 or TRBD2 for D (6 bases each). Trimming removed 9 bases from V and 5 bases from J, with 23 bases in between. The CDR3 contains 15 residues. Germline CDR1 reads SGHNT; CDR2 reads YENEEA. CDR3: CASKGRFGGAHEQYF. CDR3 DNA sequence: TGTGCCAGTAAAGGGCGATTCGGGGGCGCCCACGAGCAGTACTTC. The variable domain in full, with the rest retrieved from reference TRBV11-3 and TRBJ2-7, is EAGVVQSPRYKIIEKKQPVAFWCNPISGHNTLYWYLQNLGQGPELLIRYENEEAVDDSQLPKDRFSAERLKGVDSTLKIQPAELGDSAVYLCASKGRFGGAHEQYFGPGTRLTVT.

The rearrangement joins TRBV9 to TRBJ2-7, with 9 bases that match TRBD2. This CDR3 is 17 amino acids long. After removal of 0 bases from V and 2 bases from J, the junction contained 9 bases not matched to a gene. The germline V gene encodes CDR1 SGDLS and CDR2 YYNGEE. CDR3 nucleotide sequence: TGTGCCAGCAGCGTAGGCTTCACTAGCGGGCAGACCTACGAGCAGTACTTC. Protein product: CASSVGFTSGQTYEQYF.

This clonotype was seen a few times. The genes are TRBV30 and TRBJ1-1, with a weak D call TRBD1 (6 bases). The CDR3 has 13 residues. V lost 2 bases and J 2 bases, leaving 9 bases between the germline ends. Per the germline V gene, CDR1 is GTSNPN and CDR2 is SVGIG (reference sequence). The CDR3 DNA reads as TGTGCCTGGAGTAAGGGACACAACACTGAAGCTTTCTTT. Translation gives CAWSKGHNTEAFF.

This clonotype has at least ten counts. V is TRBV7-3 and J is TRBJ1-2; TRBD1 aligns across 8 bases. Germline CDR1 and CDR2: SGHTA and FQGTGA. This CDR3 is 16 amino acids long. The trim removed 2 bases at V and 4 bases at J, leaving 9 bases unmatched. Here the CDR3 DNA reads TGTGCCAGCAGCTTATCCCCTACAGGGGGTAGCTATGGCTACACCTTC. Translated: CASSLSPTGGSYGYTF.

This clonotype was picked up a small number of times. V and J are TRBV14 and TRBJ2-1; tentatively, D is TRBD2 (5 bases). Germline CDR1 and CDR2: SGHDN and FVKESK. This CDR3 comprises 15 residues. V lost 3 bases to trimming and J lost 9 bases, with 18 bases between them. CDR3 bases: TGTGCCAGCAGCCAGATACTAGGCCTCCCTTTTGAGCAGTTCTTC. Amino acids: CASSQILGLPFEQFF.

As concerns this clonotype: This could be a read error, since a much larger clone is one nucleotide away. The rearrangement joins TRBV5-1 to TRBJ2-3; TRBD2 matches at 11 bases. The DNA end is a closer match to TRBJ2-7, so the J assignment may be wrong. The CDR3 spans 16 residues. Germline CDR1 reads SGHRS; CDR2 reads YFSETQ. The CDR3 reads CASSLALAGGQDEQYF. CDR3 nucleotides: TGCGCCAGCAGCTTGGCCCTAGCGGGAGGTCAAGATGAGCAGTACTTC.

This clonotype was counted many times. The chain carries TRBV7-9 and TRBJ2-6, with D uncertain. V was cut by 1 base and J by 0 bases, with 4 bases left in between. This CDR3 spans 15 amino acids. Germline V gene sequence: CDR1 SEHNR, CDR2 FQNEAQ (reference sequence). The CDR3 bases are TGTGCCAGCAGCTTAGTTGTCTCTGGGGCCAACGTCCTGACTTTC. Protein product: CASSLVVSGANVLTF.

This clonotype was seen a few times. A read error may produce the germline difference seen at one junction end. This chain uses TRBV5-4 with TRBJ1-2; 9 bases align to TRBD1. Looked up from germline, CDR1 is SGHNT and CDR2 is YYREEE (reference sequence). The CDR3 consists of 15 residues. The CDR3 loop reads CAGSPMDRGSYGYTF. In DNA form, the CDR3 reads TGTGCCGGCAGCCCGATGGACAGGGGATCCTATGGCTACACCTTC.

This clonotype was recorded at least ten times. The chain is built from TRBV30 and TRBJ2-1, with a weak D call TRBD2 (5 bases). The CDR3 sequence is 10 residues long. V dropped 5 bases and J dropped 8 bases, with 7 bases sitting between them. The germline CDR1 and CDR2 sequences are GTSNPN and SVGIG (reference sequence). The CDR3 loop is CAWGRDEQFF. DNA of the CDR3: TGTGCCTGGGGGAGAGATGAGCAGTTCTTC. Together with reference TRBV30 and TRBJ2-1, the CDR3 gives the full variable domain: SQTIHQWPATLVQPVGSPLSLECTVEGTSNPNLYWYRQAAGRGLQLLFYSVGIGQISSEVPQNLSASRPQDRQFILSSKKLLLSDSGFYLCAWGRDEQFFGPGTRLTVL.

V gene TRBV7-7 combines with J gene TRBJ2-5; D unclear. Trimming removed 3 bases at V and 0 bases at J, with 5 bases between. This CDR3 has 13 amino acids. CDR1 and CDR2 from the germline V gene are SSHAT and FNYEAQ (reference sequence). As DNA, the CDR3 is TGTGCCAGCAGCTTTGGTTACCAAGAGACCCAGTACTTC. Translating gives CASSFGYQETQYF.

The CDR3 DNA reads as TGTGCCAGCAGCTGGGCCGGGACTAGCGGGAGACAACCAGATACGCAGTATTTT. Protein sequence: CASSWAGTSGRQPDTQYF. The gene calls are TRBV7-3 and TRBJ2-3; 14 nucleotides align to TRBD2. CDR1 and CDR2 (germline): SGHTA, FQGTGA. The length of the CDR3 is 18 residues. The V gene end was trimmed by 4 bases and the J gene end by 4 bases; junction bases not matched to a gene: 10.

This clonotype was recorded many times. This chain joins TRBV28 and TRBJ2-3, with 7 bases fitting TRBD1. The CDR3 length is 15 residues. Looked up from germline, CDR1 is MDHEN and CDR2 is SYDVKM. V shed 2 bases and J 5 bases; nucleotides not matched to a gene: 7. The CDR3 region has the DNA TGTGCCAGCAGTTTACACGGGACAGTGATAGATACGCAGTATTTT. This translates into CASSLHGTVIDTQYF.

The V gene is TRBV30, the J gene TRBJ2-4; D remains ambiguous. V dropped 0 bases and J dropped 6 bases, with 9 bases sitting between them. Looked up from germline, CDR1 is GTSNPN and CDR2 is SVGIG (reference sequence). This CDR3 has 13 amino acids. The CDR3 bases are TGTGCCTGGAGTGTGGCAGGTGGAAACATTCAGTACTTC. Translated, it gives CAWSVAGGNIQYF.

The sample holds a few counts of this clonotype. The chain combines TRBV28 with TRBJ2-7; 16 nucleotides agree with TRBD2. The CDR3 is made up of 18 amino acids. Losses at the gene ends were 6 bases for V and 4 bases for J; bases not matched to a gene: 12. The V gene's germline CDR1 is MDHEN and CDR2 SYDVKM. CDR3 nucleotide sequence: TGTGCCAGCAGCACTCCGGGACTAGCGGGAGGGGCCCTTTACGAGCAGTACTTC. It specifies CASSTPGLAGGALYEQYF.

This clonotype was counted ten times or more. This CDR3 reads CASGRDRRYEQYF. CDR3 nucleotides: TGTGCTAGTGGCCGGGACAGGAGATACGAGCAGTACTTC. This chain uses TRBV12-5 with TRBJ2-7; 8 positions match TRBD1. Germline V CDR1 and CDR2: LGHNT, FRNRAP. V lost 6 bases and J lost 4; bases outside the gene matches: 5. This CDR3 contains 13 residues.

V and J are TRBV20-1 and TRBJ2-7, with a possible D match to TRBD1 (5 bases). The CDR3 contains 11 residues. Germline CDR1 is DFQATT and CDR2 is SNEGSKA (reference sequence). Trimming cost V 3 bases and J 7 bases, with 10 bases left between them. The CDR3 region is CSASQGREQYF. CDR3 sequence (DNA): TGCAGTGCTAGTCAGGGTCGGGAGCAGTACTTC.

This clonotype has at least ten counts. The gene calls are TRBV20-1 and TRBJ2-1; D not resolved. Germline-derived CDR1 and CDR2 are DFQATT and SNEGSKA (reference sequence). The V end was cut by 6 bases, the J end by 4 bases, with 7 bases between. The CDR3 spans 11 residues. CDR3 DNA sequence: TGCAGTGCAAAGAGGTACAATGAGCAGTTCTTC. It translates to CSAKRYNEQFF.

This clonotype was seen ten or more times. The chain has TRBV18 and TRBJ2-1; D gene unclear. Trimming cost V 6 bases and J 6 bases, with 9 bases left between them. Per the germline V gene, CDR1 is KGHSH and CDR2 is LQKENI. The CDR3 is made up of 12 amino acids. Here the CDR3 reads CASSDQSNEQFF. The CDR3 nucleotides read TGTGCCAGCTCGGACCAATCCAATGAGCAGTTCTTC.

This clonotype has more than one count but fewer than ten. The genes are TRBV20-1 and TRBJ2-7, with 10 bases that match TRBD2. This CDR3 contains 15 residues. The ends lost 6 bases at V and 1 base at J; junction bases unmatched: 9. Germline CDR1 reads DFQATT; CDR2 reads SNEGSKA (reference sequence). The CDR3 nucleotides are TGCAGTGCAACCAAAGGGACTAGCGATTCCTACGAGCAGTACTTC. Its protein is CSATKGTSDSYEQYF.

Ten or more counts support this clonotype. The gene calls are TRBV6-1 and TRBJ1-5; D not certain. Germline V CDR1 and CDR2: MNHNS, SASEGT. V lost 3 bases and J lost 5, with 11 bases in between. The CDR3 totals 14 residues. The CDR3 region is CASSEGRRDQPQHF. The CDR3 coding sequence is TGTGCCAGCAGTGAGGGCAGGAGAGATCAGCCCCAGCATTTT.

V usage is TRBV12-5 and J usage is TRBJ2-1; 11 bases match TRBD2. J gave up 6 bases and V 10 bases, and 8 bases lay outside the gene matches. This CDR3 spans 14 amino acids. Germline loops: CDR1 LGHNT, CDR2 FRNRAP. The CDR3 is CATTSGSIGNEQFF. For the CDR3, the DNA is TGTGCTACTACTAGCGGGAGTATCGGCAATGAGCAGTTCTTC. The whole variable domain, filled in from reference TRBV12-5 and TRBJ2-1, reads DARVTQTPRHKVTEMGQEVTMRCQPILGHNTVFWYRQTMMQGLELLAYFRNRAPLDDSGMPKDRFSAEMPDATLATLKIQPSEPRDSAVYFCATTSGSIGNEQFFGPGTRLTVL.

This clonotype was observed a few times. V and J are TRBV13 and TRBJ2-2; 9 nucleotides align to TRBD2. The V gene's germline CDR1 is PRHDT and CDR2 FYEKMQ (reference sequence). The CDR3 is 16 residues long. V shed 4 bases, J shed 6 bases, and the junction held 9 bases outside the gene matches. The CDR3 protein is CASSWAQREVAGELFF. CDR3 sequence (DNA): TGTGCCAGCAGCTGGGCCCAGCGGGAGGTGGCCGGGGAGCTGTTTTTT. Full variable domain (rest looked up from reference TRBV13 and TRBJ2-2): AAGVIQSPRHLIKEKRETATLKCYPIPRHDTVYWYQQGPGQDPQFLISFYEKMQSDKGSIPDRFSAQQFSDYHSELNMSSLELGDSALYFCASSWAQREVAGELFFGEGSRLTVL.

About this clonotype itself: At one boundary the junction diverges from the germline segment, which might be a read error. The rearrangement links TRBV6-1 to TRBJ2-4; D uncertain. Germline V gene data show CDR1 as MNHNS and CDR2 as SASEGT. The CDR3 contains 13 residues. CDR3 residues: CASSEVGILRSWF. The CDR3, as DNA: TGTGCCAGCAGTGAAGTGGGAATCCTCAGGAGTTGGTTC.

This clonotype was seen many times. The V call is TRBV30, the J call TRBJ2-1, with D possibly being TRBD1 (6 bases). Germline values: CDR1 GTSNPN, CDR2 SVGIG (reference sequence). This CDR3 has 14 residues. Deletions cut 4 bases from V and 4 bases from J, with 14 bases between. CDR3 nucleotides: TGTGCCTGGAACCGGGACACCGTTTACAATGAGCAGTTCTTC. This sequence encodes CAWNRDTVYNEQFF.

This clonotype was seen a single time. This likely came from a read error, as a far larger clone is one base away. This sequence joins TRBV10-3 and TRBJ2-2; 10 bases map to TRBD1. The CDR3 extends over 17 amino acids. Germline assignment: CDR1 ENHRY and CDR2 SYGVKD. The junction had 14 bases not matched to a gene; V was cut back by 5 bases and J by 8 bases. CDR3 residues: CAISSTRDRGIVGELFF. CDR3 nucleotides: TGTGCCATCAGTTCTACCCGGGACAGGGGTATTGTAGGGGAGCTGTTTTTT.

This clonotype occurred a few times. The chain couples TRBV18 to TRBJ2-7; 7 bases are a match to TRBD1. V was clipped by 2 bases and J by 3 bases; unmatched bases: 4. The CDR3 is made up of 14 amino acids. CDR1 is KGHSH, CDR2 LQKENI, per germline. The CDR3 region has the DNA TGTGCCAGCTCACCAGGACAGGAGGACTACGAGCAGTACTTC. Protein product: CASSPGQEDYEQYF.